These T cell receptor beta chains were read from a single sample in a study of OX40 agonist ivuxolimab in advanced cancers. Profiling relied on immunoSEQ multiplex PCR, and the TCRdb table lists in-frame clones only, not all of them. Among 85,000 to 120,000 clones, approximately 90% were seen once, and the ten largest hold 0.45% to 0.5%. Sample: CD4+ or CD8+ T cells sorted from blood, taken in a trial of the OX40 agonist ivuxolimab. These receptors were taken from an adult with an advanced solid tumor such as melanoma, head and neck, liver or kidney cancer. Each CDR3 is given without its conserved first and last residue. The order of the fields is V gene, clone size, D gene, CDR3 protein. A D gene is named only where the DNA matches it firmly. Some rows have no size entry. The others give once, few or many, or a class for an expanded clone.

>TRBV18|NA|TRBD1
ASSPRQGGTEAF
>TRBV7-2|once|TRBD2
ASSQGTSGGAFIETQY
>TRBV28|NA|NA
ASSSAQMGKLF
>TRBV30|NA|NA
AWSEGNSPLH
>TRBV2|NA|NA
ASSGRGGSGELF
>TRBV18|NA|NA
ASSTRMGAF
>TRBV11-2|NA|NA
ASSLDPGGRDTEAF
>TRBV5-6|NA|NA
ASSWQRDSPSGNTIY
>TRBV19|NA|NA
ASSNLIGGELNQPQH
>TRBV30|NA|TRBD1
AWSSGQGQH
>TRBV6-5|NA|NA
ASRSPGVVTGELF
>TRBV6-6|NA|TRBD2
ASIATSGTGELF